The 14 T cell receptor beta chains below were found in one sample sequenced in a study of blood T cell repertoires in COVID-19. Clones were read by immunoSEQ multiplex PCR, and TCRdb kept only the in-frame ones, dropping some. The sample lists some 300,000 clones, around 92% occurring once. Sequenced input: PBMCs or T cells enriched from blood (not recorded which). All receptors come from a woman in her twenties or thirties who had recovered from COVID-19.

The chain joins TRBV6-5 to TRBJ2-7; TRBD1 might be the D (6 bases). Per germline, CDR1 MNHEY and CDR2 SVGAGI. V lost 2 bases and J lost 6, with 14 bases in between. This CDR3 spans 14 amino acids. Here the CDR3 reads CASSYRTAVPEQYF. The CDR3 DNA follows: TGTGCCAGCAGTTACAGGACAGCAGTACCCGAGCAGTACTTC.

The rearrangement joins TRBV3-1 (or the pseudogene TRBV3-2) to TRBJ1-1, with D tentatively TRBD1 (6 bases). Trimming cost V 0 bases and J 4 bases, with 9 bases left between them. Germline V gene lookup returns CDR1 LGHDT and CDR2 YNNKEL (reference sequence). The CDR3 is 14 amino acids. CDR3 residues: CASSQEGGSTEAFF. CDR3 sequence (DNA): TGTGCCAGCAGCCAAGAAGGGGGATCCACTGAAGCTTTCTTT.

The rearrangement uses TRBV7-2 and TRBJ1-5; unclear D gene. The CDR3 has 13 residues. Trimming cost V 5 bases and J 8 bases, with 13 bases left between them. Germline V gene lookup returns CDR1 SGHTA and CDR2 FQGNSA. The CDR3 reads CASSPAGREPQHF. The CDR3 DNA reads TGTGCCAGCAGCCCGGCCGGGAGAGAGCCCCAGCATTTT.

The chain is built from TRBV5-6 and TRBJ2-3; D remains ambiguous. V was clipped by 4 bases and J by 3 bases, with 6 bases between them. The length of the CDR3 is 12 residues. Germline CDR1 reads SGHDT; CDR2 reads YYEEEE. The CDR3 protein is CASSLRTDTQYF. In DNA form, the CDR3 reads TGTGCCAGCAGCCTAAGAACAGATACGCAGTATTTT.

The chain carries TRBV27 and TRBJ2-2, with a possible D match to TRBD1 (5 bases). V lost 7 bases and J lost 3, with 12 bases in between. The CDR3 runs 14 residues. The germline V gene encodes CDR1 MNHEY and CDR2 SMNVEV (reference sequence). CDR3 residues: CASTPTEYTGELFF. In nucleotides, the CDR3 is TGTGCCAGCACCCCGACAGAATACACCGGGGAGCTGTTTTTT.

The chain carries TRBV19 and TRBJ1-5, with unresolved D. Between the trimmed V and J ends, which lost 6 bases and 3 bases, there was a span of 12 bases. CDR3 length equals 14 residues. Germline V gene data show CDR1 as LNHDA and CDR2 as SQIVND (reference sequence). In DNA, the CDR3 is TGTGCCAGTAGGGGTCGACGGGACAATCAGCCCCAGCATTTT. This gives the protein CASRGRRDNQPQHF.

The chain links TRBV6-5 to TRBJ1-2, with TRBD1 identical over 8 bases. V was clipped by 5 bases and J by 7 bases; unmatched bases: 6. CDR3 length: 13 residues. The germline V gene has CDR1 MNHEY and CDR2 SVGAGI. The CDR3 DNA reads TGTGCCAGCAGTCCAACAGGGGGGTCTGGCTACACCTTC. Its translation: CASSPTGGSGYTF.

In DNA, the CDR3 is TGTGCCAGCAGACTGCCCTCTGGAAACACCATATATTTT. It specifies CASRLPSGNTIYF. The chain is built from TRBV6-5 and TRBJ1-3; D gene unclear. Trimming took off 6 bases at V and 0 bases at J, with 6 bases between the two ends. Germline CDR1 reads MNHEY; CDR2 reads SVGAGI. This CDR3 is built from 13 residues.

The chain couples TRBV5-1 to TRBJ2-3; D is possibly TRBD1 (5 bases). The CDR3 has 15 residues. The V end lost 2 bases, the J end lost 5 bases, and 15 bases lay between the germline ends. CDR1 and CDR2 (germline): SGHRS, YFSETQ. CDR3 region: CASSLQDLLVDTQYF. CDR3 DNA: TGCGCCAGCAGCTTACAGGATCTTCTAGTAGATACGCAGTATTTT.

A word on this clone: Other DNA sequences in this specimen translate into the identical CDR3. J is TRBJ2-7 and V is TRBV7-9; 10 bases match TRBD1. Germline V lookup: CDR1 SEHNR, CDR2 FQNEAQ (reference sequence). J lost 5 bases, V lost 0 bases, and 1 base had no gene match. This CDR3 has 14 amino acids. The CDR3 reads CASSLAGTGDEQYF. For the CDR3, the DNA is TGTGCCAGCAGCTTAGCTGGGACAGGGGACGAGCAGTACTTC.

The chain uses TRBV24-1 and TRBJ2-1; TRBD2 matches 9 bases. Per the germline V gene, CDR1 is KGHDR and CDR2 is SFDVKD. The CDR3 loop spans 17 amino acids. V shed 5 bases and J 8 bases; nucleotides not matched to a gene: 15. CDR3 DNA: TGTGCCACCAGTGGGGTCTCGCGGGAGGGCGTTTCCCATGAGCAGTTCTTC. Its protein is CATSGVSREGVSHEQFF.

In DNA form, the CDR3 reads TGTGCCAGCAGAGCGACAGGGCAAAACTATGGCTACACCTTC. This gives the protein CASRATGQNYGYTF. The V gene is TRBV7-9, the J gene TRBJ1-2; 7 nucleotides align to TRBD1. After removal of 6 bases from V and 2 bases from J, the junction contained 6 bases not matched to a gene. CDR3 length: 14 residues. Germline V gene sequence: CDR1 SEHNR, CDR2 FQNEAQ (reference sequence).

The CDR3 DNA reads TGTGCCAGCAGCTTGCCCCGAGCCCACAGGCTCTCCTACGAGCAGTACTTC. It is translated as CASSLPRAHRLSYEQYF. The chain links TRBV28 to TRBJ2-7; maybe TRBD1 (5 bases). V was cut by 6 bases and J by 0 bases, with 21 bases left in between. Germline lookup yields CDR1 MDHEN and CDR2 SYDVKM. This CDR3 is 17 amino acids long.

The CDR3 reads CASSLQPPGTILEQFF. The CDR3 coding sequence is TGCGCCAGCAGCTTGCAACCCCCCGGGACTATTCTTGAGCAGTTCTTC. V gene TRBV5-1 combines with J gene TRBJ2-1, with 7 bases matching TRBD2. Germline V lookup: CDR1 SGHRS, CDR2 YFSETQ. The CDR3 spans 16 residues. The V and J ends lost 1 base and 9 bases, in that order; junction bases with no gene match: 13.